Below, 9 T cell receptor beta chains from the same sample are listed, as sequenced in a study of beta chain features in type 1 diabetes. The whole isolated RNA underwent reverse transcription, so sequencing captured expressed TCRB transcripts. Here immunoSEQ multiplex PCR was the method, and the copy in TCRdb shows in-frame clones only, minus some. The sample records 250,000 to 400,000 clones, 14% being singletons. Material for sequencing was central memory CD4+ T cells from blood. These receptors were collected from a man aged 30 to 45 in good health.

This clone has just a few counts. This chain uses TRBV19 with TRBJ2-7, with 7 nucleotides matching TRBD1. V was clipped by 7 bases and J by 4 bases; unmatched bases: 10. The CDR3 runs 14 residues. Germline assignment: CDR1 LNHDA and CDR2 SQIVND (reference sequence). CDR3 nucleotide sequence: TGTGCCAGTACCACTACGGGGACAGCGTACGAGCAGTACTTC. This translates into CASTTTGTAYEQYF. Together with reference TRBV19 and TRBJ2-7, the CDR3 gives the full variable domain: DGGITQSPKYLFRKEGQNVTLSCEQNLNHDAMYWYRQDPGQGLRLIYYSQIVNDFQKGDIAEGYSVSREKKESFPLTVTSAQKNPTAFYLCASTTTGTAYEQYFGPGTRLTVT.

There are a few counts of this clone. The gene calls are TRBV5-4 and TRBJ2-3; TRBD1 aligns across 11 bases. Germline V gene sequence: CDR1 SGHNT, CDR2 YYREEE (reference sequence). The CDR3 sequence is 17 residues long. V shed 0 bases and J 3 bases; nucleotides not matched to a gene: 6. CDR3 loop: CASSLGRGQGVTDTQYF. For the CDR3, the DNA is TGTGCCAGCAGCTTGGGCCGGGGACAGGGGGTTACAGATACGCAGTATTTT.

This clone was seen many times. The V call is TRBV7-3, the J call TRBJ2-2, with 11 nucleotides matching TRBD2. Per the germline V gene, CDR1 is SGHTA and CDR2 is FQGTGA. CDR3 size: 16 residues. The junction had 2 bases not matched to a gene; V was cut back by 4 bases and J by 1 base. DNA of the CDR3: TGTGCCAGCAGCTCTAGCGGGAGGTTGAACACCGGGGAGCTGTTTTTT. As protein: CASSSSGRLNTGELFF.

Only a few counts were recorded for this clone. This chain links TRBV19 with TRBJ1-4; D might be TRBD1 (6 bases). The CDR3 is made up of 14 amino acids. V was clipped by 9 bases and J by 8 bases, with 19 bases between them. The V gene's germline CDR1 is LNHDA and CDR2 SQIVND (reference sequence). The CDR3 loop reads CASTRDTVREKLFF. The CDR3 DNA reads as TGTGCCAGCACCCGGGACACCGTGCGGGAAAAACTGTTTTTT.

This chain uses TRBV7-2 with TRBJ2-7; maybe TRBD1 (6 bases). The CDR3 length is 14 residues. V lost 4 bases to trimming and J lost 0 bases, with 10 bases between them. Germline assignment: CDR1 SGHTA and CDR2 FQGNSA. The chain's CDR3 is CASSSGTLSYEQYF. As DNA, the CDR3 is TGTGCCAGCAGCTCCGGGACACTCTCCTACGAGCAGTACTTC.

This clone was seen only a few times. DNA for the CDR3: TGTGCCAGCAGCCCGACGGGACAGGGATTCTACGAGCAGTACGTC. This sequence encodes CASSPTGQGFYEQYV. The chain uses TRBV27 and TRBJ2-7; 9 bases fit TRBD1. Germline CDR1 reads MNHEY; CDR2 reads SMNVEV (reference sequence). J was trimmed by 3 bases and V by 6 bases; bases with no gene match: 9. This CDR3 has 15 amino acids.

There are a few counts of this clone. The chain recombines TRBV19 with TRBJ2-7; the D is unclear. Germline CDR1 is LNHDA and CDR2 is SQIVND (reference sequence). Trimming took off 6 bases at V and 2 bases at J, with 14 bases between the two ends. There are 14 residues in the CDR3. CDR3 coding DNA: TGTGCCAGTAGCCCGACATACGGCCCCTACGAGCAGTACTTC. Its translation: CASSPTYGPYEQYF. Supplemented by reference TRBV19 and TRBJ2-7, the full variable domain reads DGGITQSPKYLFRKEGQNVTLSCEQNLNHDAMYWYRQDPGQGLRLIYYSQIVNDFQKGDIAEGYSVSREKKESFPLTVTSAQKNPTAFYLCASSPTYGPYEQYFGPGTRLTVT.

The V call is TRBV20-1, the J call TRBJ2-7; 7 bases fit TRBD1. Germline values: CDR1 DFQATT, CDR2 SNEGSKA (reference sequence). J was trimmed by 5 bases and V by 6 bases; bases with no gene match: 4. This CDR3 is built from 11 residues. The DNA for the CDR3 is TGCAGTGCCACCCAGGGGGACGAGCAGTACGTC. It is translated as CSATQGDEQYV.

This clone was seen only a few times. This rearrangement joins TRBV7-3 to TRBJ2-1; 7 bases match TRBD2. With 4 bases clipped from V and 6 bases from J, the junction kept 12 bases outside the gene matches. CDR3 size: 16 residues. Germline CDR1 is SGHTA and CDR2 is FQGTGA. Written as DNA, the CDR3 is TGTGCCAGCAGCTCCCAACCTAGCGGAGGAATCAATGAGCAGTTCTTC. It is translated as CASSSQPSGGINEQFF.